This T cell receptor (beta chain) was recorded in a study of T cell changes during pregnancy in multiple sclerosis. From germline, CDR1 is SGHTA and CDR2 FQGTGA. CDR3 length equals 15 residues. Trimming cost V 8 bases and J 4 bases; bases outside gene matches: 12. Repertoires were generated with immunoSEQ multiplex PCR, while TCRdb's copy carries only in-frame clones and drops some. This table holds about 40,000 clones, roughly 89% found once. The chain is built from TRBV7-3 and TRBJ2-5; 8 bases match TRBD2. The TCR was taken from a female donor with multiple sclerosis, enrolled in a pregnancy study. This specimen consisted of CD4+ T cells from peripheral blood mononuclear cells, obtained in the first trimester of pregnancy. CDR3 nucleotide sequence: TGTGCCAGCGGTAATAGCGGGACGTCGGGAGAGACCCAGTACTTC. Protein product: CASGNSGTSGETQYF. Complete variable domain (other parts from reference TRBV7-3 and TRBJ2-5): GAGVSQTPSNKVTEKGKYVELRCDPISGHTALYWYRQSLGQGPEFLIYFQGTGAADDSGLPNDRFFAVRPEGSVSTLKIQRTERGDSAVYLCASGNSGTSGETQYFGPGTRLLVL.